This entry lists 13 T cell receptor beta chains sequenced from one sample in a study of naive and memory T cell subsets. The beta constant-region primer was an equimolar mix of two oligonucleotides covering TRBC1 and TRBC2. Ligated cDNA was amplified by four rounds of PCR with nested alpha and beta constant-region primers and SP2. A single record per CDR3 protein comes from TCRdb applying MiXCR to the UMI-ligation and nested PCR reads. The data hold roughly 99,000 distinct CDR3 sequences, with around 11% observed a single time. Study-wide results and caveats: A few larger clonotypes appeared in naive repertoires, especially CD8, possibly memory cells re-expressing CD45RA.

The antigens of these receptors remain unknown. The sequencing sample was made of naive CD4+ T cells from blood. The source of these receptors is a human donor in good health.

The chain has TRBV12-3 or TRBV12-4 and TRBJ1-4; possibly TRBD1 for D (5 bases). The CDR3 is 15 amino acids. Trimming stripped 3 bases from V and 3 bases from J, with 11 bases between. CDR3 protein: CASSFGGTANEKLFF. In nucleotides, the CDR3 is TGTGCCAGCAGTTTCGGGGGGACGGCTAATGAAAAACTGTTTTTT.

This clonotype was seen a handful of times. V is TRBV24-1 and J is TRBJ2-5, with TRBD1 matching over 8 bases. Germline loops: CDR1 KGHDR, CDR2 SFDVKD. Trimming cost V 9 bases and J 5 bases; bases outside gene matches: 13. The CDR3 sequence is 15 residues long. The CDR3 is CATQGADSLGETQYF. The CDR3 nucleotides are TGTGCCACCCAGGGGGCGGATAGTCTTGGTGAGACCCAGTACTTC.

A few counts support this clonotype. The V gene is TRBV20-1, the J gene TRBJ2-3, with a tentative D call TRBD2 (6 bases). CDR3 length: 14 residues. In germline, CDR1 is DFQATT, CDR2 SNEGSKA (reference sequence). Trimming took 2 bases from V and 7 from J, leaving 16 bases between them. The CDR3 is CSARPPAGSYTQYF. The CDR3 DNA follows: TGCAGTGCTAGACCTCCCGCGGGGTCCTATACGCAGTATTTT.

This clonotype was seen a handful of times. The CDR3 DNA follows: TGTGCCAGCAGCGCAATTTCCAGGGGAGAGCAGTACTTC. This gives the protein CASSAISRGEQYF. J is TRBJ2-7 and V is TRBV3-1; tentatively, D is TRBD1 (6 bases). The V end lost 5 bases, the J end lost 7 bases, and 15 bases lay between the germline ends. This CDR3 region has 13 residues. CDR1 and CDR2 (germline): LGHDT, YNNKEL (reference sequence).

This clonotype was found many times. The V call is TRBV7-3, the J call TRBJ2-3, with a weak D call TRBD2 (5 bases). Germline V gives CDR1 SGHTA, CDR2 FQGTGA. The CDR3 spans 13 residues. V shed 8 bases and J shed 3 bases, with 12 bases lying between them. The CDR3 loop is CASSLGKTDTQYF. The CDR3 nucleotides are TGTGCCAGCTCCCTCGGGAAGACAGATACGCAGTATTTT.

The V call is TRBV7-2, the J call TRBJ1-2; TRBD1 aligns across 10 bases. This CDR3 region has 15 residues. Germline V gene data show CDR1 as SGHTA and CDR2 as FQGNSA. J was trimmed by 9 bases and V by 0 bases; bases with no gene match: 7. The CDR3 sequence is CASSLARTGGRSYTF. CDR3 sequence (DNA): TGTGCCAGCAGCTTAGCCCGGACAGGGGGTAGGAGCTACACCTTC.

The rearrangement links TRBV20-1 to TRBJ2-1; TRBD2 matches 12 bases. Trimming cost V 8 bases and J 9 bases; bases outside gene matches: 11. The CDR3 spans 14 residues. In germline, CDR1 is DFQATT, CDR2 SNEGSKA (reference sequence). The CDR3: CSPLRTSGVGEQFF. The CDR3 DNA is TGCAGTCCCCTAAGGACTAGCGGGGTCGGTGAGCAGTTCTTC.

The sample holds a few counts of this clonotype. V gene TRBV7-9 combines with J gene TRBJ2-7; D may be TRBD2 (5 bases). V lost 5 bases and J lost 4, with 15 bases in between. Germline lookup yields CDR1 SEHNR and CDR2 FQNEAQ (reference sequence). The CDR3 runs to 14 residues. The CDR3 DNA sequence: TGTGCCAGCAGCCCCACGGGGAGTCGGTACGAGCAGTACTTC. Encoded protein: CASSPTGSRYEQYF.

The chain couples TRBV29-1 to TRBJ2-7; 7 nucleotides match TRBD1. The CDR3 has 13 amino acids. In germline, CDR1 is SQVTM, CDR2 ANQGSEA. The V segment lost 0 bases and the J segment 3 bases; nucleotides outside the gene matches: 2. CDR3 residues: CSVEESGGYEQYF. CDR3 DNA sequence: TGCAGCGTTGAAGAATCAGGGGGCTACGAGCAGTACTTC.

The rearrangement links TRBV7-9 to TRBJ1-1; no reliable D call. With 4 bases removed from V and 1 base from J, the gap between germline ends came to 16 bases. Germline V gene sequence: CDR1 SEHNR, CDR2 FQNEAQ (reference sequence). The CDR3 covers 16 residues. This CDR3 reads CASSSTRRWPNTEAFF. The CDR3 bases are TGTGCCAGCAGCTCAACTCGACGGTGGCCGAACACTGAAGCTTTCTTT.

The rearrangement links TRBV7-2 to TRBJ1-2; 10 bases are a match to TRBD1. Germline trimming cut 10 bases from V and 2 bases from J; bases unmatched to any gene: 10. The CDR3 has 15 residues. Germline V gene data show CDR1 as SGHTA and CDR2 as FQGNSA. CDR3 DNA: TGTGCCACCTCGGGGCGGGACAGGGGCAACTATGGCTACACCTTC. Its protein is CATSGRDRGNYGYTF.

The chain employs TRBV4-1 and TRBJ1-1, with a possible D match to TRBD1 (6 bases). The CDR3 is 15 amino acids. Trimming removed 4 bases from V and 4 bases from J, with 16 bases in between. Per the germline V gene, CDR1 is MGHRA and CDR2 is YSYEKL. The chain's CDR3 is CASSPPYRDRTEAFF. As DNA, the CDR3 is TGCGCCAGCAGCCCCCCTTACAGGGATCGCACTGAAGCTTTCTTT.

In regard to this clonotype: It is likely a read error, because the conserved phenylalanine at the end of the CDR3 is missing. V and J are TRBV27 and TRBJ1-2, with no clear D. The CDR3 length is 13 residues. The V end lost 2 bases, the J end lost 3 bases, and 7 bases lay between the germline ends. Germline-derived CDR1 and CDR2 are MNHEY and SMNVEV (reference sequence). The CDR3 DNA is TGTGCCAGCAGTTTAAGGCAGGACTATGGCTACACCCTC. Protein: CASSLRQDYGYTL.